This T cell receptor (beta chain) was sequenced during a study of low-dose radiotherapy and immunotherapy resistance in tumors. The overall study: Aspirin was taken orally by patients at 300 mg daily for four cycles from cycle 1 day 1.

Time point in this sample: before trial treatment. Eligibility required advanced solid tumors lacking tumor-infiltrating lymphocytes. TRAV and TRBV primers primed cDNA for both TCRalpha and TCRbeta. TCR amplification used 20 PCR cycles, a constant-region primer and a V-primer adapter. MiXCR, run by TCRdb on the reads, gives a single entry per CDR3 protein. The table lists 64,000 or so distinct CDR3 sequences, roughly 31% of them singletons, with roughly 11% in the top ten. This clonotype was counted at least ten times. This CDR3 has 14 residues. V shed 5 bases, J shed 7 bases, and the junction held 6 bases outside the gene matches. Germline V gives CDR1 LGHNT, CDR2 FRNRAP.

The source is a female donor with ovarian cancer. The rearrangement joins TRBV12-5 to TRBJ1-5; 9 bases agree with TRBD1. Sequencing was performed on PBMCs, taken before treatment. The CDR3 sequence: CASGQQGARQPQHF. CDR3 coding DNA: TGTGCTAGTGGTCAACAGGGGGCTCGACAGCCCCAGCATTTT.